This T cell receptor beta chain was sequenced during a study of blood T cell repertoires in COVID-19. Study context: Collection of acute and convalescent COVID-19 samples took place in the United States, Italy and Spain. PBMCs, B-cell-depleted T cells, or T cells were the source of the cDNA or gDNA that made up the material.

Sequencing was performed with immunoSEQ multiplex PCR; in TCRdb, only in-frame clones are kept and a portion is missing. The sample shows approximately 150,000 clones, about 87% of them seen only once. This CDR3 region has 15 residues. Germline assignment: CDR1 LGHNA and CDR2 YSLEER. Trimming stripped 3 bases from V and 6 bases from J, with 14 bases between. This sequence was found in a man between 45 and 60 years old who had recovered from COVID-19. The sequenced sample was peripheral blood. The V and J genes are TRBV4-3 and TRBJ2-2; possible D gene TRBD1, 5 bases. CDR3 nucleotides: TGCGCCAGCAGCCAGGGTATCAGGGTCCCCGGGGAGCTGTTTTTT. Translating it yields CASSQGIRVPGELFF.